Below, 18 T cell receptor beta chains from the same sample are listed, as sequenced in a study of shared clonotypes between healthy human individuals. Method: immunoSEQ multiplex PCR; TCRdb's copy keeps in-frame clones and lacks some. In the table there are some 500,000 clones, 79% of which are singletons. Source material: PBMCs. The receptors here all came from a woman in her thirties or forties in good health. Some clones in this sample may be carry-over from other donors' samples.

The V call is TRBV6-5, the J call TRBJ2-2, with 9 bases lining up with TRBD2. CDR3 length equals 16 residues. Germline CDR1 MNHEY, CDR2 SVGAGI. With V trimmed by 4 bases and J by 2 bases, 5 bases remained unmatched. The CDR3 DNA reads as TGTGCCAGCAGTTTGGGTAGCGGGAGCAACACCGGGGAGCTGTTTTTT. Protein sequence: CASSLGSGSNTGELFF.

CDR3 in amino acids: CSVAGTSSYNEQFF. In DNA form, the CDR3 reads TGCAGCGTTGCCGGGACTTCTTCATACAATGAGCAGTTCTTC. The rearrangement joins TRBV29-1 to TRBJ2-1; possibly TRBD2 for D (6 bases). The CDR3 is 14 residues long. Germline lookup yields CDR1 SQVTM and CDR2 ANQGSEA. V was shortened by 4 bases and J by 4 bases, with 14 bases between the two germline ends.

CDR3 DNA: TGTGCCAGCGCGTCAGGGAATCAAGAGACCCAGTACTTC. Amino acid sequence: CASASGNQETQYF. V and J are TRBV11-2 and TRBJ2-5, with D tentatively TRBD1 (5 bases). From germline, CDR1 is SGHAT and CDR2 FQNNGV. V dropped 8 bases and J dropped 2 bases, with 12 bases sitting between them. The CDR3 totals 13 residues.

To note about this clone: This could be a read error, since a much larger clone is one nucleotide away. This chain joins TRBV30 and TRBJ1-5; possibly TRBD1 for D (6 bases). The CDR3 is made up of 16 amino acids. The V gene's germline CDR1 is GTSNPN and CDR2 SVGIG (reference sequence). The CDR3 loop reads CTWSVGGDYSNQPQHF. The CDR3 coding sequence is TGTACCTGGAGTGTAGGGGGTGACTATAGCAATCAGCCCCAGCATTTT.

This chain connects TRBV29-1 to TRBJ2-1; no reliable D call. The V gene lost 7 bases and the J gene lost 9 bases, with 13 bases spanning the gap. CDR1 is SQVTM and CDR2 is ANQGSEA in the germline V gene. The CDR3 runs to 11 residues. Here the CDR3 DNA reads TGCAGCGCCGCATTCTCCGGTGAGCAGTTCTTC. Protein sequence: CSAAFSGEQFF.

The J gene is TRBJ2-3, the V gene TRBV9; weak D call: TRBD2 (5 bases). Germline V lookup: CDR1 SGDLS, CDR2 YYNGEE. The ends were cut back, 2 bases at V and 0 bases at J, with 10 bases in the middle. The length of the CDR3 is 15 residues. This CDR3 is CASSVTAVSTDTQYF. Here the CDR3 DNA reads TGTGCCAGCAGCGTCACAGCGGTGAGCACAGATACGCAGTATTTT.

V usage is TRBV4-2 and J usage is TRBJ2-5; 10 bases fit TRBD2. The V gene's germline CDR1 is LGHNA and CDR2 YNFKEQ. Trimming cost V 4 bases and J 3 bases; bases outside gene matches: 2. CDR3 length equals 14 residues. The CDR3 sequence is CASSLGTSEETQYF. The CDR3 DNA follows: TGTGCCAGCAGCCTCGGGACTAGCGAAGAGACCCAGTACTTC.

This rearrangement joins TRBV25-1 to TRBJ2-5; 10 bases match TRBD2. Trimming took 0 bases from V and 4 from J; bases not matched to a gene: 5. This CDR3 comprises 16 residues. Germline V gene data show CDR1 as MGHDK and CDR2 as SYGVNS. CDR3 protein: CASSEYSGRASETQYF. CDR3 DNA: TGTGCCAGCAGTGAATACAGCGGGAGGGCCTCAGAGACCCAGTACTTC.

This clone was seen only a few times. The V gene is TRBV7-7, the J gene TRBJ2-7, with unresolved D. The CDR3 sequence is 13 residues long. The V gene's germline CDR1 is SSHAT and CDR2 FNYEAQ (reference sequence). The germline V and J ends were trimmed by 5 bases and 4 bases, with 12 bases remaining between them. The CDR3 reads CASSPMTGYEQYF. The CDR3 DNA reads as TGTGCCAGCAGCCCAATGACGGGTTACGAGCAGTACTTC.

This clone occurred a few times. The CDR3 DNA reads TGTGCCAGCAGCTCTGGACAGGGACTAACTACCGGGGAGCTGTTTTTT. It is translated as CASSSGQGLTTGELFF. J is TRBJ2-2 and V is TRBV13; a possible D gene is TRBD1 (8 bases). The CDR3 spans 16 residues. Germline V gene data show CDR1 as PRHDT and CDR2 as FYEKMQ (reference sequence). The ends were cut back, 4 bases at V and 5 bases at J, with 17 bases in the middle.

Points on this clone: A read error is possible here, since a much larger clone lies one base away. CDR3 DNA: TGCAGCGTTGAGTCCGGAAGCTCCTACGATGAGCAGTTCTTC. Encoded protein: CSVESGSSYDEQFF. This chain joins TRBV29-1 and TRBJ2-1, with D unclear. Germline V gene sequence: CDR1 SQVTM, CDR2 ANQGSEA. The CDR3 is 14 amino acids.

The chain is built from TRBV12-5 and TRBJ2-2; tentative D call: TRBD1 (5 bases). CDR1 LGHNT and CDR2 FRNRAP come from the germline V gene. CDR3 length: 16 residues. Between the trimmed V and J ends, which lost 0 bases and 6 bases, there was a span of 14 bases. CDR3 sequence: CASGLVLGPRAGELFF. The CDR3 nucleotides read TGTGCTAGTGGTTTGGTTTTGGGGCCCAGGGCCGGGGAGCTGTTTTTT.

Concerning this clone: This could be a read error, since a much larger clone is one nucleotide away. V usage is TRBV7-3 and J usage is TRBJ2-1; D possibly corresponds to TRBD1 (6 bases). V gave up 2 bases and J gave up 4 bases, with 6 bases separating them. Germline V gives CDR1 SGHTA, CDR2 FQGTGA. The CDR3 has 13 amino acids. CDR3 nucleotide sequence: TGTGCCAGCAGCTTAGGACAGTACAATGAGCAGTTCTTC. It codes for CASSLGQYNEQFF.

CDR3 bases: TGTGCCAGCAGCTTAGTCGCAGCTAACTATGGCTACACCTTC. This encodes CASSLVAANYGYTF. The chain is built from TRBV11-2 and TRBJ1-2; D unresolved. V lost 1 base and J lost 0, with 6 bases in between. Germline V gives CDR1 SGHAT, CDR2 FQNNGV. The CDR3 runs to 14 residues.

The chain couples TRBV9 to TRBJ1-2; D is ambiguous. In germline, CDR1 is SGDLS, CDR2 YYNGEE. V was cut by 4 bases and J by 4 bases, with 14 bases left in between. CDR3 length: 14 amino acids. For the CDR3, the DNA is TGTGCCAGCAGCCAGGATAGGGCTCTCTATGGCTACACCTTC. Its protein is CASSQDRALYGYTF. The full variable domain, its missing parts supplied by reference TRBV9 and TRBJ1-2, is DSGVTQTPKHLITATGQRVTLRCSPRSGDLSVYWYQQSLDQGLQFLIQYYNGEERAKGNILERFSAQQFPDLHSELNLSSLELGDSALYFCASSQDRALYGYTFGSGTRLTVV.

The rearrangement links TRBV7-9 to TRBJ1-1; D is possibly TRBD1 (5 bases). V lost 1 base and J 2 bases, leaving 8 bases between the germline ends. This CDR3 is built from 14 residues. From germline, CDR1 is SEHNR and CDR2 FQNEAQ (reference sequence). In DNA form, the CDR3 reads TGTGCCAGCAGCTTAGACAGGATTAACACTGAAGCTTTCTTT. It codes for CASSLDRINTEAFF.

DNA for the CDR3: TGCAGCGTTGGGAGCTACGAGCAGTACTTC. It encodes CSVGSYEQYF. V gene TRBV29-1 combines with J gene TRBJ2-7; D gene uncertain. V dropped 4 bases and J dropped 3 bases, with 4 bases sitting between them. This CDR3 has 10 amino acids. Germline CDR1 is SQVTM and CDR2 is ANQGSEA.

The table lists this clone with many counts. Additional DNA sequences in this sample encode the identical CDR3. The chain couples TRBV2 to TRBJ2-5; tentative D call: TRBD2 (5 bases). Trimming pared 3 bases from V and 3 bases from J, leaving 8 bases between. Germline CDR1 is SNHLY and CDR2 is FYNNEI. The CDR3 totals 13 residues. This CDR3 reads CASSEIAKETQYF. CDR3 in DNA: TGTGCCAGCAGTGAGATAGCGAAAGAGACCCAGTACTTC.